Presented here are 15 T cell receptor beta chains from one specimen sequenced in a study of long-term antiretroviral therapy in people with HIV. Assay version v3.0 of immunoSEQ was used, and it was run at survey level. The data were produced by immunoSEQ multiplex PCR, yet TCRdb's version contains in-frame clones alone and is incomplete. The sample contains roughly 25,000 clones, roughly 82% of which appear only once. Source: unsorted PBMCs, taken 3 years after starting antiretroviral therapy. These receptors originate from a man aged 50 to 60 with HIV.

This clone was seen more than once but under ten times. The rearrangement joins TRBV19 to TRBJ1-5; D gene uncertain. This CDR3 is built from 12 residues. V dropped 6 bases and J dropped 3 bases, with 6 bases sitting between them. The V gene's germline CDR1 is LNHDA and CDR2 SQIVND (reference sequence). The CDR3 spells CASRSVNQPQHF. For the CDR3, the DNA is TGTGCCAGTAGGTCTGTCAATCAGCCCCAGCATTTT.

The CDR3 DNA reads as TGTGCCAGTAGTACGACTAGTGCGGCTACGCAGTATTTT. This gives the protein CASSTTSAATQYF. The rearrangement uses TRBV19 and TRBJ2-3, with D possibly matching TRBD2 (6 bases). Trimming removed 4 bases at V and 8 bases at J, with 13 bases between. The germline V gene encodes CDR1 LNHDA and CDR2 SQIVND (reference sequence). This CDR3 spans 13 amino acids.

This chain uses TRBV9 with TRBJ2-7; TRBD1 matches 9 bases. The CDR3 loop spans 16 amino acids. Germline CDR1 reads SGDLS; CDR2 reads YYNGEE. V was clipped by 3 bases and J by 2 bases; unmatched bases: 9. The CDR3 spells CASSASPGQGAYEQYF. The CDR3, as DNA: TGTGCCAGCAGCGCTTCTCCGGGACAGGGTGCCTACGAGCAGTACTTC.

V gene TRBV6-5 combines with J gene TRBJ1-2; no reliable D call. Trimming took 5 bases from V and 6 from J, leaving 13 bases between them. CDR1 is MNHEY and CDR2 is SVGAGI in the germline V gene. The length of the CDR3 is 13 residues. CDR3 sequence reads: CASSRTVEHGYTF. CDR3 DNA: TGTGCCAGCAGTAGAACAGTCGAACATGGCTACACCTTC.

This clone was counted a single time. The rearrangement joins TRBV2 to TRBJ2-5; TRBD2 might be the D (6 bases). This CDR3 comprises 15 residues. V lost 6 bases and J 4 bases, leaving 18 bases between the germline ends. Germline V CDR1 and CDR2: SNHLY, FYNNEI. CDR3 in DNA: TGTGCCAGCAGCTTTCCCCCCCGACTAGGAGAGACCCAGTACTTC. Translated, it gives CASSFPPRLGETQYF.

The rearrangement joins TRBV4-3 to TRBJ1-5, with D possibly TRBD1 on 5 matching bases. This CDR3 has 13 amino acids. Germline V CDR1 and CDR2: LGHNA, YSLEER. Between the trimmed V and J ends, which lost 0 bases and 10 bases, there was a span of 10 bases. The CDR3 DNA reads TGCGCCAGCAGCCAAGATATCGGGGGACCCCAGCATTTT. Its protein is CASSQDIGGPQHF.

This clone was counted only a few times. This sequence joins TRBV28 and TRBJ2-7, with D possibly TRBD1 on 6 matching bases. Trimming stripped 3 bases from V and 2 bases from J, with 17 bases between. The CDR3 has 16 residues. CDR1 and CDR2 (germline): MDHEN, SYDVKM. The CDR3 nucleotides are TGTGCCAGCAGTTTGCCGGGGCAGGGGACCCCCTACGAGCAGTACTTC. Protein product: CASSLPGQGTPYEQYF.

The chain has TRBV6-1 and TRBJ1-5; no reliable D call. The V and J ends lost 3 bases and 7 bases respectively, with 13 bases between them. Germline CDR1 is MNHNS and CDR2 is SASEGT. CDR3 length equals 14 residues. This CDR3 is CASSDRSAEQPQHF. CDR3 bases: TGTGCCAGCAGTGACAGGAGCGCGGAGCAGCCCCAGCATTTT.

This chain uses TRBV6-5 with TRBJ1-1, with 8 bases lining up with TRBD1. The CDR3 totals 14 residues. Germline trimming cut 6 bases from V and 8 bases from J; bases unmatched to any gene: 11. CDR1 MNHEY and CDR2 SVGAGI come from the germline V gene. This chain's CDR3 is CASSPHDRGTEAFF. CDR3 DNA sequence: TGTGCCAGCAGCCCTCACGACAGGGGAACCGAAGCTTTCTTT.

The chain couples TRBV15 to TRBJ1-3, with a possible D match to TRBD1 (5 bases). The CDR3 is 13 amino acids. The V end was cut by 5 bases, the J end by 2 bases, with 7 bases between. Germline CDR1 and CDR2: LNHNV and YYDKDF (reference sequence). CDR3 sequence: CATSGGAGNTIYF. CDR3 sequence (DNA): TGTGCCACCAGCGGAGGGGCTGGAAACACCATATATTTT.

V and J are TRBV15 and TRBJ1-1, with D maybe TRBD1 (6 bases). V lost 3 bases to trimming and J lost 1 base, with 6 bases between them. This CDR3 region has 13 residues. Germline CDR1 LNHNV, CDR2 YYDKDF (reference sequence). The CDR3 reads CATSRTGNTEAFF. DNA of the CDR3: TGTGCCACCAGCAGGACAGGGAACACTGAAGCTTTCTTT.

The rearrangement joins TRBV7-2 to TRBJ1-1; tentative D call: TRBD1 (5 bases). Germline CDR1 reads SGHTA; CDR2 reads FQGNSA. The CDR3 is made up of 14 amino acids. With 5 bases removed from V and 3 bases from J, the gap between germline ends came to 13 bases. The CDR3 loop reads CASSGQGSHTEAFF. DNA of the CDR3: TGTGCCAGCAGCGGGCAGGGATCGCACACTGAAGCTTTCTTT.

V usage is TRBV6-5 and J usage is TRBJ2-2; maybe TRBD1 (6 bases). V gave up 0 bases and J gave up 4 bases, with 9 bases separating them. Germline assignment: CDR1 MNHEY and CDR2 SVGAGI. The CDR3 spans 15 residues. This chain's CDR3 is CASSYSRGLTGELFF. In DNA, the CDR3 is TGTGCCAGCAGTTACTCCAGGGGCCTCACCGGGGAGCTGTTTTTT.

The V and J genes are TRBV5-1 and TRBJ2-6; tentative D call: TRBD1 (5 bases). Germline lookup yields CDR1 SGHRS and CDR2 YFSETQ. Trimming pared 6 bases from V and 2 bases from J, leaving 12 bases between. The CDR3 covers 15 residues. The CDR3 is CASTQGGAGANVLTF. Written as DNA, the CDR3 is TGCGCCAGCACCCAGGGTGGGGCTGGGGCCAACGTCCTGACTTTC.

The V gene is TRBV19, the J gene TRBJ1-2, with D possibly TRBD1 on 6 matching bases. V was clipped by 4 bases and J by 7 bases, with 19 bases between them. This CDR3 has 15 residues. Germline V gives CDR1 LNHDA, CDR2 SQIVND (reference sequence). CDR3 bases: TGTGCCAGTAGTACGGCCAGGGGTTTTTCCGGTGGCTACACCTTC. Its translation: CASSTARGFSGGYTF.